This is a list of T cell receptor beta chains from one sample in a study of blood T cells in healthy people across ages. TCRdb processed the 5' RACE reads anew with MiXCR; each CDR3 protein has one entry. Counted here are 1 million to 1.2 million distinct CDR3 sequences, roughly two fifths occurring once; the ten biggest clones make up about 12%. The sample comprised blood. These receptor sequences come from a man in his late teens or twenties in good health. The CDR3 runs from the conserved cysteine through the conserved F or W. The D gene is left open where the match is weak. The size field is filled for only some rows; it gives once, few, many or a size class.

v_gene: TRBV20-1
abundance: .
j_gene: TRBJ2-2
d_gene: TRBD2
CDR3nt: TGCAGTGCTAGGAGACTAGCGGGGAACTTTTTGGCCGGGGAGCTGTTTTTT
CDR3aa: CSARRLAGNFLAGELFF

v_gene: TRBV4-2
abundance: .
j_gene: TRBJ1-2
d_gene: .
CDR3nt: TGTGCCAGCAGCCAAGACGCTGGACCGGACTATGGCTACACCTTC
CDR3aa: CASSQDAGPDYGYTF

v_gene: TRBV30
abundance: few
j_gene: TRBJ1-5
d_gene: .
CDR3nt: TGTGCCTGGACCCCAGGGGAAAGGAATCAGCCCCAGCATTTT
CDR3aa: CAWTPGERNQPQHF

v_gene: TRBV6-5
abundance: few
j_gene: TRBJ2-1
d_gene: .
CDR3nt: TGTGCCAGCAGTTACGCCCAGGGAGCTACTGAGCAGTTCTTC
CDR3aa: CASSYAQGATEQFF

v_gene: TRBV29-1
abundance: few
j_gene: TRBJ1-1
d_gene: .
CDR3nt: TGCAGCGTTGACTGGCAGGGGCGCTCTGGTGAAGCTTTCTTT
CDR3aa: CSVDWQGRSGEAFF

v_gene: TRBV6-6
abundance: few
j_gene: TRBJ1-5
d_gene: .
CDR3nt: TGTGCCAGCATTGCCCGATTGAATCAGCCCCAGCATTTT
CDR3aa: CASIARLNQPQHF

v_gene: TRBV5-1
abundance: .
j_gene: TRBJ1-1
d_gene: .
CDR3nt: TGCGCCAGCAGCTTCGGAGGGAGTTGGACTGAAGCTTTCTTT
CDR3aa: CASSFGGSWTEAFF

v_gene: TRBV11-2
abundance: .
j_gene: TRBJ2-1
d_gene: .
CDR3nt: TGTGCCAGCAGCGAAAGAAGGGACCGGTCCTACGATGAGCAGTTCTTC
CDR3aa: CASSERRDRSYDEQFF

v_gene: TRBV29-1
abundance: few
j_gene: TRBJ2-1
d_gene: TRBD1
CDR3nt: TGCAGGGCGGGACAGGGCTACAATGAGCAGTTCTTC
CDR3aa: CRAGQGYNEQFF

v_gene: TRBV7-9
abundance: many
j_gene: TRBJ1-2
d_gene: .
CDR3nt: TGTGCCAGCAGCTTAGCGCGGCAGAAAGACTATGGCTACACCTTC
CDR3aa: CASSLARQKDYGYTF

v_gene: TRBV4-3
abundance: .
j_gene: TRBJ1-4
d_gene: TRBD1
CDR3nt: TGCGCCAGCAGCCAAGAAGAAAGGGGGCGGCCTAATGAAAAACTGTTTTTT
CDR3aa: CASSQEERGRPNEKLFF

v_gene: TRBV27
abundance: few
j_gene: TRBJ1-1
d_gene: TRBD1
CDR3nt: TGTGCCAGCAGTTTATATGGGACAGGGCTGGGTACTGAAGCTTTCTTT
CDR3aa: CASSLYGTGLGTEAFF

v_gene: TRBV7-2
abundance: .
j_gene: TRBJ1-4
d_gene: .
CDR3nt: TGTGCCAGCAGCGTCTTGGCGGGCGAAAAACTGTTTTTT
CDR3aa: CASSVLAGEKLFF

v_gene: TRBV3-1
abundance: .
j_gene: TRBJ1-1
d_gene: TRBD1
CDR3nt: TGTGCCAGCAGCGGGACAGGGTTAACTGAAGCTTTCTTT
CDR3aa: CASSGTGLTEAFF

v_gene: TRBV7-8
abundance: .
j_gene: TRBJ2-2
d_gene: TRBD1
CDR3nt: TGTGCCAGCGCTATGACAGGGGGCCAAACCGGGGAGCTGTTTTTT
CDR3aa: CASAMTGGQTGELFF

v_gene: TRBV28
abundance: .
j_gene: TRBJ2-2
d_gene: .
CDR3nt: TGTGCCAGCAGGGGTTTAGCGAACACCGGGGAGCTGTTTTTT
CDR3aa: CASRGLANTGELFF

v_gene: TRBV10-3
abundance: .
j_gene: TRBJ1-3
d_gene: .
CDR3nt: TGTGCCATCTCTCGTGACGGGAGGGTGTACGCTGGAAACACCATATATTTT
CDR3aa: CAISRDGRVYAGNTIYF

v_gene: TRBV24-1
abundance: .
j_gene: TRBJ2-5
d_gene: .
CDR3nt: TGTGCCACCAGTGGGTCAGCTCAAGAGACCCAGTACTTC
CDR3aa: CATSGSAQETQYF

v_gene: TRBV4-2
abundance: few
j_gene: TRBJ2-4
d_gene: .
CDR3nt: TGTGCCAGCAGCCAAGAAGCCCTAACGGGGGATCGGGACATTCAGTACTTC
CDR3aa: CASSQEALTGDRDIQYF

v_gene: TRBV4-1
abundance: few
j_gene: TRBJ1-2
d_gene: .
CDR3nt: TGCGCCAGCAGCCAGCCCACCCGGGGCAAAGGTGGCTACACCTTC
CDR3aa: CASSQPTRGKGGYTF

v_gene: TRBV5-5
abundance: .
j_gene: TRBJ2-5
d_gene: .
CDR3nt: TGTGCCAGCAGCTTGCAACAGGGTATTGTCGATGAGCAGTACTTC
CDR3aa: CASSLQQGIVDEQYF

v_gene: TRBV4-1
abundance: .
j_gene: TRBJ2-1
d_gene: .
CDR3nt: TGCGCCAGCAGCCCAGGACACAAATCCTACAATGAGCAGTTCTTC
CDR3aa: CASSPGHKSYNEQFF

v_gene: TRBV20-1
abundance: .
j_gene: TRBJ1-2
d_gene: .
CDR3nt: TGCAGTGCTAAAAAAAGATACATATTGACAGCCAGCTATGGCTACACCTTC
CDR3aa: CSAKKRYILTASYGYTF

v_gene: TRBV6-2/TRBV6-3
abundance: few
j_gene: TRBJ2-3
d_gene: .
CDR3nt: TGTGCCAGCAGTTACGAGTCCCAGCGCACAGATACGCAGTATTTT
CDR3aa: CASSYESQRTDTQYF

v_gene: TRBV20-1
abundance: once
j_gene: TRBJ2-7
d_gene: .
CDR3nt: TGCAGTGCTAGGGTGGGGGGAAACACCTACGAGCAGTACTTC
CDR3aa: CSARVGGNTYEQYF

v_gene: TRBV7-2
abundance: .
j_gene: TRBJ2-7
d_gene: .
CDR3nt: TGTGCCAGCAGCACCTTTGGGGCTCCCCCCTACGAGCAGTACTTC
CDR3aa: CASSTFGAPPYEQYF

v_gene: TRBV13
abundance: few
j_gene: TRBJ1-1
d_gene: TRBD1
CDR3nt: TGTGCCAGCAGCTATACCGCAGGGGGCAGGATGGCTGAAGCTTTCTTT
CDR3aa: CASSYTAGGRMAEAFF

v_gene: TRBV9
abundance: few
j_gene: TRBJ2-3
d_gene: .
CDR3nt: TGTGCCAGCAGCGCGCCTGGTGGCACAGATACGCAGTATTTT
CDR3aa: CASSAPGGTDTQYF

v_gene: TRBV5-1
abundance: .
j_gene: TRBJ2-3
d_gene: .
CDR3nt: TGCGCCAGCAGCTTCGGGGATCGGGGCACAGATACGCAGTATTTT
CDR3aa: CASSFGDRGTDTQYF

v_gene: TRBV5-5
abundance: few
j_gene: TRBJ1-1
d_gene: .
CDR3nt: TGTGCCAGCAGCTTGGGGCCCGAGGACACTGAAGCTTTCTTT
CDR3aa: CASSLGPEDTEAFF

v_gene: TRBV10-3
abundance: .
j_gene: TRBJ2-3
d_gene: .
CDR3nt: TGTGCCATCAGTGAGTCTGGGGACCAGCTTATCACAGATACGCAGTATTTT
CDR3aa: CAISESGDQLITDTQYF

v_gene: TRBV11-2
abundance: few
j_gene: TRBJ1-4
d_gene: .
CDR3nt: TGTGCCAGCAGCTTAGATTTAGCCGAAAAACTGTTTTTT
CDR3aa: CASSLDLAEKLFF

v_gene: TRBV20-1
abundance: .
j_gene: TRBJ1-1
d_gene: .
CDR3nt: TGCAGTGCCCGGGGGTCAGGGATCGTGGGAGCTTTCTTT
CDR3aa: CSARGSGIVGAFF

v_gene: TRBV27
abundance: .
j_gene: TRBJ1-6
d_gene: .
CDR3nt: TGTGCCAGCAGTTTAGGAGGGGGACAATCACCCCTCCACTTT
CDR3aa: CASSLGGGQSPLHF

v_gene: TRBV20-1
abundance: .
j_gene: TRBJ1-2
d_gene: .
CDR3nt: TGCAGTGCTAGAGAGGAAATCCGTGGCTACACCTTC
CDR3aa: CSAREEIRGYTF

v_gene: TRBV24-1
abundance: once
j_gene: TRBJ1-1
d_gene: TRBD1
CDR3nt: TGTGCCACCCTAGACAGGGGTGGTTACACTGAAGCTTTCTTT
CDR3aa: CATLDRGGYTEAFF

v_gene: TRBV20-1
abundance: once
j_gene: TRBJ1-2
d_gene: .
CDR3nt: TGCAGTGAGGGGAGGGACTATGGCTACACCTTC
CDR3aa: CSEGRDYGYTF

v_gene: TRBV3-1
abundance: few
j_gene: TRBJ1-2
d_gene: .
CDR3nt: TGTGCCAGCAGCCAAGGAGTTTGGGGGGCTCATGGCTACACCTTC
CDR3aa: CASSQGVWGAHGYTF

v_gene: TRBV24-1
abundance: .
j_gene: TRBJ2-3
d_gene: .
CDR3nt: TGTGCCACCAGTGATAAGGACAGCCTTCACACAGATACGCAGTATTTT
CDR3aa: CATSDKDSLHTDTQYF

v_gene: TRBV20-1
abundance: .
j_gene: TRBJ1-1
d_gene: .
CDR3nt: TGCAGCGCCCAAGCAGCGACGGGGAACACTGAAGCTTTCTTT
CDR3aa: CSAQAATGNTEAFF

v_gene: TRBV9
abundance: many
j_gene: TRBJ1-2
d_gene: .
CDR3nt: TGTGCCAGCAGCGTCCCTAACTATGGCTACACCTTC
CDR3aa: CASSVPNYGYTF